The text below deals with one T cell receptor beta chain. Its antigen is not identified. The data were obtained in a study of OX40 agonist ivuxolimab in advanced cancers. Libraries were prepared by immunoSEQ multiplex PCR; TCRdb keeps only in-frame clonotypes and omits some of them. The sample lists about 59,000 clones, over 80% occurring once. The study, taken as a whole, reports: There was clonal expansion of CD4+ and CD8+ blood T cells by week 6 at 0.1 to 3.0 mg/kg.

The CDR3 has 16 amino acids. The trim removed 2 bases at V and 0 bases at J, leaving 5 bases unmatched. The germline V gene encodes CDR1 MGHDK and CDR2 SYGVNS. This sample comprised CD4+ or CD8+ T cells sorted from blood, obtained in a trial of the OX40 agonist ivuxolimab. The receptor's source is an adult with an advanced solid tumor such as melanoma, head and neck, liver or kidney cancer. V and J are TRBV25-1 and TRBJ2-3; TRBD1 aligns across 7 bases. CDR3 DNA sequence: TGTGCCAGCAGTGAAAGAGGGGGCGGGAGCACAGATACGCAGTATTTT. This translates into CASSERGGGSTDTQYF.